Listed here are 30 T cell receptor beta chains from one sample, sequenced in a study of T cells in localized non-small cell lung cancer (TCRdb year 2020). Library construction relied on the immunoSEQ multiplex PCR assay. TCRdb stores this immuneACCESS table with in-frame sequences only. Part of the clones is absent; in the studies checked, under half of the shortfall reflects unresolved V genes, and no reason is known for the rest. In this sample the table shows around 67,000 clones, roughly 90% of which occur a single time. Almost 2% of the sample is taken by the ten largest. The sample was peripheral blood, taken before any cancer treatment. The receptors shown here come from a woman between 35 and 75 years old with stage I lung adenocarcinoma.

This sequence joins TRBV10-2 and TRBJ2-3; unclear D gene. There are 12 residues in the CDR3. The V gene's germline CDR1 is WSHSY and CDR2 SAAADI. V was shortened by 4 bases and J by 4 bases, with 6 bases between the two germline ends. CDR3 coding DNA: TGCGCCAGCAGTGTCCTTGCAGATACGCAGTATTTT. It specifies CASSVLADTQYF.

V and J are TRBV19 and TRBJ2-3; D might be TRBD2 (6 bases). The CDR3 extends over 14 amino acids. CDR1 and CDR2 from the germline V gene are LNHDA and SQIVND (reference sequence). V lost 3 bases and J 7 bases, leaving 14 bases between the germline ends. The CDR3 region is CASSIRLDSNTQYF. CDR3 nucleotide sequence: TGTGCCAGTAGTATCAGACTAGATTCGAATACGCAGTATTTT.

The CDR3 protein is CASSYTGGAAFF. The CDR3 DNA sequence: TGTGCCAGCAGCTACACAGGGGGCGCGGCTTTCTTT. The rearrangement joins TRBV6-6 to TRBJ1-1, with TRBD1 matching over 9 bases. Germline CDR1 is MNHNY and CDR2 is SVGAGI (reference sequence). V dropped 6 bases and J dropped 11; count of bases not matched to a gene: 7. This CDR3 has 12 residues.

V usage is TRBV11-1 and J usage is TRBJ2-6; D tentatively reads TRBD1 or TRBD2 (6 bases each). Germline V gene sequence: CDR1 SGHAT, CDR2 FQDESV (reference sequence). V was pared by 6 bases and J by 3 bases, with 15 bases between. The CDR3 spans 16 residues. For the CDR3, the DNA is TGTGCCAGCAGTCACGACGGGGGCAGTGGGGCCAACGTCCTGACTTTC. This gives the protein CASSHDGGSGANVLTF.

The genes are TRBV9 and TRBJ2-3; D may correspond to TRBD1 or TRBD2 (5 bases each). CDR1 and CDR2 from the germline V gene are SGDLS and YYNGEE. The length of the CDR3 is 15 residues. V lost 3 bases and J lost 2, with 13 bases in between. CDR3 in amino acids: CASSESGTITDTQYF. As DNA, the CDR3 is TGTGCCAGCAGCGAGTCCGGGACGATCACAGATACGCAGTATTTT.

This clone has just one count. The rearrangement uses TRBV5-8 and TRBJ1-1, with a weak D call TRBD1 (5 bases). Per germline, CDR1 SGHTS and CDR2 YDEGEE. V gave up 3 bases and J gave up 1 base, with 13 bases separating them. This CDR3 region has 15 residues. CDR3 amino acids: CASSWGGVSNTEAFF. The CDR3 coding sequence is TGTGCCAGCAGCTGGGGGGGAGTCTCGAACACTGAAGCTTTCTTT.

V usage is TRBV9 and J usage is TRBJ2-3; TRBD2 aligns across 9 bases. The CDR3 has 15 residues. Losses at the gene ends were 0 bases for V and 2 bases for J; bases not matched to a gene: 1. CDR1 SGDLS and CDR2 YYNGEE come from the germline V gene. CDR3 bases: TGTGCCAGCAGCGTAGGACTAGCGGACACAGATACGCAGTATTTT. This sequence encodes CASSVGLADTDTQYF.

CDR3: CSVDWALGRNEQFF. CDR3 nucleotide sequence: TGCAGCGTTGATTGGGCCCTCGGAAGGAATGAGCAGTTCTTC. The chain has TRBV29-1 and TRBJ2-1, with no clear D. The CDR3 contains 14 residues. Germline V CDR1 and CDR2: SQVTM, ANQGSEA. V was clipped by 3 bases and J by 7 bases, with 16 bases between them.

Details on this clone: The conserved phenylalanine or tryptophan normally closing the CDR3 is absent here, so this likely arose from a read error. It is unclear where the CDR3 begins or ends on the DNA, so no DNA is shown, and the CDR3 is as TCRdb lists it. This chain links TRBV3-1 (or the pseudogene TRBV3-2) with TRBJ1-1; the table's D call, TRBD1, was not checked against the DNA. A total of 8 residues make up the CDR3, ends included. The V gene's germline CDR1 is LGHDT and CDR2 YNNKEL (reference sequence). CDR3 residues: CASSQGPT.

The genes are TRBV9 and TRBJ2-2, with 7 bases fitting TRBD2. CDR3 length: 15 residues. CDR1 and CDR2 (germline): SGDLS, YYNGEE. The V segment lost 3 bases and the J segment 5 bases; nucleotides outside the gene matches: 7. CDR3: CASSAQGGKTGELFF. The CDR3 DNA reads TGTGCCAGCAGCGCCCAGGGAGGGAAGACCGGGGAGCTGTTTTTT.

The genes are TRBV19 and TRBJ1-2; D remains unclear. Germline V gene sequence: CDR1 LNHDA, CDR2 SQIVND (reference sequence). The germline V and J ends were trimmed by 9 bases and 8 bases, with 13 bases remaining between them. The CDR3 is 11 amino acids. The CDR3 bases are TGTGCCAGCAACCAGTGGGGAGGCTACACCTTC. As protein: CASNQWGGYTF. Supplemented by reference TRBV19 and TRBJ1-2, the full variable domain reads DGGITQSPKYLFRKEGQNVTLSCEQNLNHDAMYWYRQDPGQGLRLIYYSQIVNDFQKGDIAEGYSVSREKKESFPLTVTSAQKNPTAFYLCASNQWGGYTFGSGTRLTVV.

V gene TRBV30 combines with J gene TRBJ2-7; TRBD1 matches at 9 bases. The ends lost 2 bases at V and 4 bases at J; junction bases unmatched: 3. Germline CDR1 is GTSNPN and CDR2 is SVGIG (reference sequence). The CDR3 covers 13 residues. The CDR3 DNA reads as TGTGCCTGGAGTCTGGACAGGGGTTACGAGCAGTACTTC. Translating gives CAWSLDRGYEQYF.

The chain employs TRBV15 and TRBJ1-3; D gene uncertain. This CDR3 spans 16 amino acids. Trimming left V 0 bases short and J 0 bases short, with 9 bases between. From germline, CDR1 is LNHNV and CDR2 YYDKDF (reference sequence). In DNA, the CDR3 is TGTGCCACCAGCAGAGATTTTTACAGCTCTGGAAACACCATATATTTT. Translated, it gives CATSRDFYSSGNTIYF.

The chain combines TRBV14 with TRBJ2-1, with D unclear. The CDR3 runs to 15 residues. CDR1 SGHDN and CDR2 FVKESK come from the germline V gene. Trimming stripped 1 base from V and 2 bases from J, with 9 bases between. DNA for the CDR3: TGTGCCAGCAGCCAAGTTGCGGATGCCTACAATGAGCAGTTCTTC. It translates to CASSQVADAYNEQFF.

The rearrangement uses TRBV18 and TRBJ1-5; D possibly corresponds to TRBD1 (6 bases). V was trimmed by 0 bases and J by 4 bases, leaving 10 bases between them. The CDR3 is 15 residues long. The germline gives CDR1 KGHSH, CDR2 LQKENI. CDR3 in amino acids: CASSPPGTNNQPQHF. CDR3 nucleotides: TGTGCCAGCTCACCACCCGGGACAAATAATCAGCCCCAGCATTTT.

This clone was counted once. The chain carries TRBV6-5 and TRBJ2-2; tentatively, D is TRBD2 (6 bases). V shed 6 bases and J shed 4 bases, with 12 bases lying between them. The CDR3 is 14 amino acids. In germline, CDR1 is MNHEY, CDR2 SVGAGI. The CDR3: CASSSGSLTGELFF. The CDR3 DNA follows: TGTGCCAGCAGCTCCGGGAGCCTCACCGGGGAGCTGTTTTTT.

The chain couples TRBV18 to TRBJ2-3; D call uncertain. Trimming left V 3 bases short and J 6 bases short, with 7 bases between. Germline CDR1 reads KGHSH; CDR2 reads LQKENI. This CDR3 region has 12 residues. The chain's CDR3 is CASSPIQDTQYF. Written as DNA, the CDR3 is TGTGCCAGCTCACCGATTCAGGATACGCAGTATTTT.

The chain employs TRBV6-1 and TRBJ1-3, with unresolved D. Germline CDR1 is MNHNS and CDR2 is SASEGT. The CDR3 has 18 amino acids. The germline V and J ends were trimmed by 3 bases and 0 bases, with 18 bases remaining between them. The CDR3 protein is CASSEVPMTPFSGNTIYF. CDR3 nucleotide sequence: TGTGCCAGCAGTGAGGTCCCGATGACCCCTTTCTCTGGAAACACCATATATTTT.

V gene TRBV7-9 combines with J gene TRBJ2-1; tentative D call: TRBD2 (5 bases). CDR1 is SEHNR and CDR2 is FQNEAQ in the germline V gene (reference sequence). The V gene lost 3 bases and the J gene lost 9 bases, with 12 bases spanning the gap. The CDR3 spans 13 residues. The CDR3 reads CASSFGHRGEQFF. CDR3 nucleotide sequence: TGTGCCAGCAGCTTCGGCCATCGGGGTGAGCAGTTCTTC.

The V gene is TRBV5-6, the J gene TRBJ1-5, with 7 positions matching TRBD1. V lost 2 bases, J lost 6 bases, and 2 bases stayed unmatched. CDR3 length: 13 amino acids. Germline V lookup: CDR1 SGHDT, CDR2 YYEEEE. CDR3 loop: CASSFQGGQPQHF. DNA for the CDR3: TGTGCCAGCAGCTTCCAGGGGGGTCAGCCCCAGCATTTT.

The chain recombines TRBV5-6 with TRBJ2-5, with D perhaps being TRBD1 or TRBD2 (5 bases each). The CDR3 extends over 15 amino acids. The germline V gene has CDR1 SGHDT and CDR2 YYEEEE. Trimming removed 1 base from V and 4 bases from J, with 14 bases in between. CDR3 nucleotides: TGTGCCAGCAGCTTGTCCCCAGGTGGGGGAGAGACCCAGTACTTC. Encoded protein: CASSLSPGGGETQYF.

The gene calls are TRBV28 and TRBJ1-2; 10 bases line up with TRBD1. V was pared by 7 bases and J by 7 bases, with 9 bases of the junction left unmatched. The CDR3 length is 14 residues. Looked up from germline, CDR1 is MDHEN and CDR2 is SYDVKM. The CDR3: CASTRGQGDLGYTF. DNA for the CDR3: TGTGCCAGCACCCGAGGACAGGGGGACCTTGGCTACACCTTC.

In regard to this clone: The germline gene is not matched at one end of the junction; a read error may be the cause. This chain uses TRBV27 with TRBJ1-2; 7 bases are a match to TRBD1. The germline V gene encodes CDR1 MNHEY and CDR2 SMNVEV (reference sequence). This CDR3 comprises 12 residues. The CDR3 loop reads CASSSNPPGQIF. As DNA, the CDR3 is TGTGCCAGCAGCTCCAATCCTCCGGGACAGATCTTC.

The chain links TRBV19 to TRBJ1-1, with D possibly matching TRBD1 (6 bases). CDR1 is LNHDA and CDR2 is SQIVND in the germline V gene (reference sequence). Between the trimmed V and J ends, which lost 10 bases and 5 bases, there was a span of 17 bases. The CDR3 sequence is 13 residues long. The CDR3 here is CATGQSLGTEAFF. The CDR3, as DNA: TGTGCCACCGGACAGTCCCTGGGGACTGAAGCTTTCTTT.

The chain uses TRBV6-1 and TRBJ1-4; no firm D call. V was trimmed by 10 bases and J by 7 bases, leaving 16 bases between them. Germline V gene data show CDR1 as MNHNS and CDR2 as SASEGT. This CDR3 region has 13 residues. The CDR3 protein is CATQEQGGEKLFF. In DNA form, the CDR3 reads TGTGCCACACAAGAGCAAGGCGGTGAAAAACTGTTTTTT.

V usage is TRBV29-1 and J usage is TRBJ1-1, with D possibly matching TRBD1 (5 bases). Trimming took 6 bases from V and 0 from J, leaving 11 bases between them. The germline CDR1 and CDR2 sequences are SQVTM and ANQGSEA. The CDR3 spans 13 residues. CDR3 sequence: CSVMGLMNTEAFF. The CDR3, as DNA: TGCAGCGTCATGGGACTAATGAACACTGAAGCTTTCTTT.

The chain recombines TRBV7-2 with TRBJ2-5; 8 nucleotides align to TRBD2. In germline, CDR1 is SGHTA, CDR2 FQGNSA. This CDR3 region has 15 residues. V was clipped by 1 base and J by 2 bases; unmatched bases: 3. CDR3 in DNA: TGTGCCAGCAGCTTAGTGCTAGCGGGTCAAGAGACCCAGTACTTC. It codes for CASSLVLAGQETQYF.

The chain employs TRBV2 and TRBJ1-1, with a tentative D call TRBD1 (6 bases). The CDR3 has 14 residues. Trimming pared 10 bases from V and 4 bases from J, leaving 19 bases between. CDR1 and CDR2 from the germline V gene are SNHLY and FYNNEI. The CDR3 here is CATQGGGSRTEAFF. The CDR3 nucleotides are TGTGCCACCCAAGGGGGGGGGTCGCGCACTGAAGCTTTCTTT.

The chain is built from TRBV29-1 and TRBJ1-1, with a tentative D call TRBD1 (5 bases). The V gene lost 6 bases and the J gene lost 5 bases, with 13 bases spanning the gap. Germline CDR1 and CDR2: SQVTM and ANQGSEA. This CDR3 region has 12 residues. CDR3 nucleotide sequence: TGCAGCGTACCGGACACAAAAACTGAAGCTTTCTTT. As protein: CSVPDTKTEAFF.

This clone was seen only once. The CDR3 sequence is CASSESATANTEAFF. The CDR3 nucleotides are TGTGCCAGCAGTGAGTCGGCAACGGCGAACACTGAAGCTTTCTTT. V gene TRBV2 combines with J gene TRBJ1-1; D is undetermined. Germline loops: CDR1 SNHLY, CDR2 FYNNEI. The CDR3 contains 15 residues. V gave up 3 bases and J gave up 1 base, with 12 bases separating them.